This T cell receptor beta chain is from a study of beta chain features in type 1 diabetes. As every portion of the isolated RNA was reverse transcribed, the sequencing read expressed TCRB transcripts. The protocol was immunoSEQ multiplex PCR, while the TCRdb copy is restricted to in-frame clones and leaves out a portion. This table holds a few hundred thousand clones, approximately 15% found once. The CDR3 covers 13 residues. Germline CDR1 reads SGHAT; CDR2 reads FQNNGV. Trimming took 5 bases from V and 8 from J, leaving 12 bases between them. This clone has a handful of counts. The V and J genes are TRBV11-2 and TRBJ1-4, with a possible D match to TRBD1 (5 bases). The sample comprised naive CD4+ T cells from blood. This receptor was identified in a man aged 30 to 45 in good health. CDR3 DNA: TGTGCCAGCAGCCCCGCGGGGGTCGAAAAACTGTTTTTT. Translated: CASSPAGVEKLFF.